These T cell receptor beta chains were read from a single sample in a study of CD8 T cells in Susac syndrome. TCRdb recomputed calls from the immunoSEQ multiplex PCR reads with MiXCR, one row per CDR3 protein. The repertoire has roughly 300,000 distinct CDR3 sequences, around 83% of them found once; the top ten carry approximately 0.11%. Specimen: CD8+ T cells from PBMCs. Every receptor here comes from a human donor with multiple sclerosis. CDR3s include the opening cysteine and the closing phenylalanine or tryptophan. The order of the fields is V gene, J gene, clone size, D gene, CDR3 DNA, CDR3 protein. D genes are given only for firm matches. Only some rows state a clone size, as once, few, many or a class for expanded clones.

>TRBV28|TRBJ2-3|-|TRBD2
TGTGCCAGCAGCCAAGCCTCCATTGGCGGGGGGTTCACAGATACGCAGTATTTT
CASSQASIGGGFTDTQYF
>TRBV7-3|TRBJ2-2|-|-
TGTGCCAGCAGCTTTAGCCCTAACCCGAACACCGGGGAGCTGTTTTTT
CASSFSPNPNTGELFF
>TRBV7-9|TRBJ2-2|-|-
TGTGCCAGCAGCTTACCGGAGAGGAATTCCGGGGAGCTGTTTTTT
CASSLPERNSGELFF
>TRBV18|TRBJ2-7|-|TRBD2
TGTGCCAGCTCCCACGCAGCGGGAGCCTACGGGCAGTACTTC
CASSHAAGAYGQYF
>TRBV27|TRBJ2-3|-|TRBD1
TGTGCCAGCAGTTTAGCTTGGGGGACAGGGCGTACAGATACGCAGTATTTT
CASSLAWGTGRTDTQYF
>TRBV5-1|TRBJ2-2|once|-
TGCGCCAGCAGCCGGAGACCGGGACGCTACACCGGGGAGCTGTTTTTT
CASSRRPGRYTGELFF
>TRBV19|TRBJ2-5|few|-
TGTGCCAGTAGTCTCCCTGGGGCGACCCAGTACTTC
CASSLPGATQYF
>TRBV28|TRBJ2-5|once|-
TGTGCCAGCAGTTCTAATCGACATAAAGAGACCCAGTACTTC
CASSSNRHKETQYF
>TRBV9|TRBJ2-7|-|-
TGTGCCAGCTCCCCGGGTGGGAGTGGGGGAACCTACGAGCAGTACTTC
CASSPGGSGGTYEQYF
>TRBV5-4|TRBJ1-2|-|-
TGTGCCAGCAGTTATCGATTTCAGGGATCTAACTATGGCTACACCTTC
CASSYRFQGSNYGYTF
>TRBV9|TRBJ2-5|-|TRBD1
TGTGCCAGCAGCGTAGACACAGGGGGAGGTTCCGAATACCAAGAGACCCAGTACTTC
CASSVDTGGGSEYQETQYF
>TRBV27|TRBJ2-4|-|TRBD2
TGTGCCAGCAGTTCTCAGGGTAGCGGGAGGCACATTCAGTACTTC
CASSSQGSGRHIQYF
>TRBV20-1|TRBJ2-5|-|-
TGCAGTGCCGACGGACTGGAAGATGAGACCCAGTACTTC
CSADGLEDETQYF
>TRBV12-3/TRBV12-4|TRBJ2-7|-|-
-
CASSFLAGDEQYF
>TRBV6-2/TRBV6-3|TRBJ2-1|-|-
TGTGCCAGCAGTTTTCTACGGCTCTACAATGAGCAGTTCTTC
CASSFLRLYNEQFF
>TRBV27|TRBJ1-2|-|TRBD1
TGTGCCAGCAGTTTCCAGGGGGCTAACTATGGCTACACCTTC
CASSFQGANYGYTF
>TRBV7-9|TRBJ1-5|-|TRBD1
TGTGCCAGCAGCGGAGCCGGGACAGGGTCCAATCAGCCCCAGCATTTT
CASSGAGTGSNQPQHF
>TRBV9|TRBJ2-1|-|TRBD2
TGTGCCAGCAGCGTGAGACTAGCGGGACATTACAATGAGCAGTTCTTC
CASSVRLAGHYNEQFF
>TRBV20-1|TRBJ2-7|few|-
TGCAGTGCTAGAGATTTTGCCGGGTACGAGCAGTACTTC
CSARDFAGYEQYF
>TRBV30|TRBJ1-1|-|-
TGTGCCTGGACCGATCCCGGGCCTAATATAGAAGCTTTCTTT
CAWTDPGPNIEAFF
>TRBV6-6|TRBJ1-2|-|TRBD1
TGTGCCAGCAGAGGATACAGGGGAATTAACTATGGCTACACCTTC
CASRGYRGINYGYTF
>TRBV6-5|TRBJ1-2|-|-
TGTGCCAGCAGTTACCCGGGAAAAGATGGCTACACCTTC
CASSYPGKDGYTF
>TRBV7-9|TRBJ2-7|-|-
TGTGCCAGCAGCTTACCCCCATCGGGCGAGCAGTACTTC
CASSLPPSGEQYF
>TRBV6-1|TRBJ2-7|few|-
TGTGCCAGCAGTCGTCGGGGGAGGAGCTACGAGCAGTACTTC
CASSRRGRSYEQYF
>TRBV9|TRBJ2-7|few|-
TGTGCCAGCAGCGTGGCCGACGGGTCCTACGAGCAGTACTTC
CASSVADGSYEQYF
>TRBV6-5|TRBJ2-3|-|TRBD2
TGTGCCAGCAGTTACCGGGAGGGGGGGGGAGATACGCAGTATTTT
CASSYREGGGDTQYF
>TRBV6-1|TRBJ2-7|-|-
TGTGCCAGCAGTGAACGTGGATCCCCTATCCACGAGCAGTACTTC
CASSERGSPIHEQYF
>TRBV19|TRBJ1-5|-|-
TGTGCCAGTACCTACCGGGGGGGGGATTATAGCAATCAGCCCCAGCATTTT
CASTYRGGDYSNQPQHF
>TRBV27|TRBJ2-7|-|-
TGTGCCAGCAGTTCCCCTAATACCTACGAGCAGTACTTC
CASSSPNTYEQYF
>TRBV19|TRBJ1-5|-|-
TGTGCCAGTAGTATTGGTTATAGCAATCAGCCCCAGCATTTT
CASSIGYSNQPQHF
>TRBV4-2|TRBJ2-5|-|TRBD2
TGTGCCAGCAGCCAATCGGTAGCGGGAGGGCAAGAGACCCAGTACTTC
CASSQSVAGGQETQYF
>TRBV20-1|TRBJ2-7|-|-
TGCAGGGGGACAACGGGGTTGCGTGAGCAGTACTTC
CRGTTGLREQYF
>TRBV6-1|TRBJ2-2|-|TRBD2
TGTGCCAGCCTAGGGGTAGCGGGAGACCCCGGGGAGCTGTTTTTT
CASLGVAGDPGELFF
>TRBV20-1|TRBJ2-7|-|-
TGCAGTGCCAGACCCCCGGGGTCGATCTACGAGCAGTACTTC
CSARPPGSIYEQYF
>TRBV27|TRBJ1-1|-|TRBD1
TGTGCCAGCAGTCCCATCCAGGGGGTAAGGGCTGAAGCTTTCTTT
CASSPIQGVRAEAFF
>TRBV25-1|TRBJ1-1|-|-
TGTGCCAGCGGAGAAATTGGGACGGATGAAGCTTTCTTT
CASGEIGTDEAFF
>TRBV19|TRBJ2-1|-|-
TGTGCCAGTAGTATAGATGCGGACTTCGAGCAGTTCTTC
CASSIDADFEQFF
>TRBV11-3|TRBJ2-1|-|TRBD1
TGTGCCAGCAGCTACTTCCTAGGGACAGGGGCCCACAATGAGCAGTTCTTC
CASSYFLGTGAHNEQFF
>TRBV12-3/TRBV12-4|TRBJ2-7|-|-
TGTGCCAGCAGTTTAACAGAATCCTACGAGCAGTACTTC
CASSLTESYEQYF
>TRBV2|TRBJ2-7|-|-
TGTGCCAGCAGTGGGGTACAACGAACCTACGAGCAGTACTTC
CASSGVQRTYEQYF
>TRBV9|TRBJ2-1|-|TRBD1
TGTGCCAGCAGCCGAACAGGGGTAGGTGAGCAGTTCTTC
CASSRTGVGEQFF
>TRBV28|TRBJ1-5|once|-
TGTGCCAGCAGGACCGCCCCGGGGCCCCAGCATTTT
CASRTAPGPQHF
>TRBV5-1|TRBJ2-1|-|-
TGCGCCAGCAGCTTCGACTTGAGCTCCTACAATGAGCAGTTCTTC
CASSFDLSSYNEQFF
>TRBV27|TRBJ1-5|-|-
TGTGCCAGCAGTCTAATTGGGCCGAATCAGCCCCAGCATTTT
CASSLIGPNQPQHF
>TRBV28|TRBJ2-2|-|TRBD1
TGTGCCAGCAGTTTGGGACCGGGACAGGGCCCCGGGGAGCTGTTTTTT
CASSLGPGQGPGELFF
>TRBV6-2/TRBV6-3|TRBJ1-3|-|-
TGTGCCAGCAGCGGAGCAGGACGGACCTCTGGAAACACCATATATTTT
CASSGAGRTSGNTIYF
>TRBV7-9|TRBJ2-7|-|-
TGTGCCAGCAGCCACGATTCAAGACGCGAGCAGTACTTC
CASSHDSRREQYF
>TRBV18|TRBJ2-2|-|TRBD2
TGTGCCAGCTCACCTCCGAGGGGACTAGCGGAGCCAGCCGGGGAGCTGTTTTTT
CASSPPRGLAEPAGELFF
>TRBV12-2|TRBJ2-1|-|-
TGTGCAAGTCGCTTAGCAGGGCATCCCAATGAGCAGTTCTTC
CASRLAGHPNEQFF
>TRBV6-5|TRBJ2-7|-|-
TGTGCCAGCAGTTACGAGCTTTTGGTTGGGGAGCAGTACTTC
CASSYELLVGEQYF
>TRBV2|TRBJ1-2|once|-
TGTGCCAGCAGTGTGCCCCAGGGAATAAAAGGCTACACCTTC
CASSVPQGIKGYTF
>TRBV3-1|TRBJ1-2|-|-
TGTGCCAGCAGCCAAGGGCAGGGTGGTCCCTATGGCTACACCTTC
CASSQGQGGPYGYTF
>TRBV7-6|TRBJ2-1|-|TRBD2
TGTGCCAGCAGCTTAGTCCAGCGGGAGGGCTCCAATGAGCAGTTCTTC
CASSLVQREGSNEQFF
>TRBV28|TRBJ2-7|-|TRBD2
TGTGCCAGCAACTTCGCGGGGGGCTCCTACGAGCAGTACTTC
CASNFAGGSYEQYF